These 28 T cell receptor beta chains came from one sample sequenced in a study of blood T cell repertoires in COVID-19. Repertoires were generated with immunoSEQ multiplex PCR, while TCRdb's copy carries only in-frame clones and drops some. The sample shows roughly 410,000 clones, around nine tenths of them seen only once. The sample taken for sequencing was peripheral blood. Receptor source: a woman in her thirties or forties with COVID-19, enrolled during active disease.

The chain employs TRBV7-9 and TRBJ1-4; 7 bases agree with TRBD1. Germline CDR1 is SEHNR and CDR2 is FQNEAQ (reference sequence). Losses at the gene ends were 4 bases for V and 8 bases for J; bases not matched to a gene: 16. CDR3 length equals 17 residues. CDR3 protein: CASSSITGVARSEKLFF. In DNA form, the CDR3 reads TGTGCCAGCAGCTCAATAACAGGGGTCGCTCGTTCCGAAAAACTGTTTTTT.

This clone appeared a few times. This chain uses TRBV27 with TRBJ2-7; 10 bases map to TRBD1. CDR3 size: 14 residues. Germline V gene data show CDR1 as MNHEY and CDR2 as SMNVEV (reference sequence). The trim removed 6 bases at V and 2 bases at J, leaving 4 bases unmatched. The CDR3: CASRRTGGTYEQYF. The CDR3 coding sequence is TGTGCCAGCAGACGGACAGGGGGAACCTACGAGCAGTACTTC.

J is TRBJ1-3 and V is TRBV3-1 (or the pseudogene TRBV3-2), with D possibly TRBD1 on 5 matching bases. Deletions cut 7 bases from V and 0 bases from J, with 13 bases between. Germline values: CDR1 LGHDT, CDR2 YNNKEL (reference sequence). This CDR3 is built from 15 residues. As DNA, the CDR3 is TGTGCCAGCACCCCCGGGGGTAGCTCTGGAAACACCATATATTTT. Its translation: CASTPGGSSGNTIYF.

This chain uses TRBV11-2 with TRBJ1-4, with 10 bases that match TRBD1. Germline trimming cut 5 bases from V and 3 bases from J; bases unmatched to any gene: 3. The germline V gene encodes CDR1 SGHAT and CDR2 FQNNGV. This CDR3 has 15 residues. The CDR3 is CASSTGTGANEKLFF. The DNA for the CDR3 is TGTGCCAGCAGCACCGGGACAGGGGCTAATGAAAAACTGTTTTTT. Full variable domain (missing parts from reference TRBV11-2 and TRBJ1-4): EAGVAQSPRYKIIEKRQSVAFWCNPISGHATLYWYQQILGQGPKLLIQFQNNGVVDDSQLPKDRFSAERLKGVDSTLKIQPAKLEDSAVYLCASSTGTGANEKLFFGSGTQLSVL.

V is TRBV18 and J is TRBJ1-3; D is unclear. The CDR3 is made up of 16 amino acids. Trimming left V 3 bases short and J 1 base short, with 13 bases between. Germline values: CDR1 KGHSH, CDR2 LQKENI. The CDR3 DNA follows: TGTGCCAGCTCACCCGAGGAGGGTCGTTCTGGAAACACCATATATTTT. Translated: CASSPEEGRSGNTIYF.

Of note for this clone: A read error may produce the germline difference seen at one junction end. The V call is TRBV10-2, the J call TRBJ2-3; D is possibly TRBD2 (5 bases). The CDR3 has 12 residues. The germline V gene has CDR1 WSHSY and CDR2 SAAADI. DNA for the CDR3: TGCGCCAGCAGTTCTACCGGGGAGAGGTTGAATTTT. It is translated as CASSSTGERLNF.

The chain employs TRBV5-4 and TRBJ2-1; 9 bases align to TRBD2. The germline V gene encodes CDR1 SGHNT and CDR2 YYREEE (reference sequence). The CDR3 totals 18 residues. With V trimmed by 4 bases and J by 5 bases, 16 bases remained unmatched. The CDR3, as DNA: TGTGCCAGCAGCCGACGGAGGGGCGGGAGGGCCACTGACAATGAGCAGTTCTTC. Residues: CASSRRRGGRATDNEQFF.

CDR3 loop: CASSPPGITDTQYF. The DNA for the CDR3 is TGTGCCAGCTCACCCCCCGGTATCACAGATACGCAGTATTTT. The chain has TRBV18 and TRBJ2-3; D gene ambiguous. V lost 3 bases, J lost 2 bases, and 9 bases lay in between. From germline, CDR1 is KGHSH and CDR2 LQKENI. The CDR3 spans 14 residues.

In its sample, this clone was seen a few times. This chain's CDR3 is CAWGAFYEQYF. CDR3 DNA sequence: TGTGCCTGGGGGGCTTTCTACGAGCAGTACTTC. V and J are TRBV30 and TRBJ2-7, with D possibly matching TRBD1 (5 bases). CDR1 is GTSNPN, CDR2 SVGIG, per germline (reference sequence). V was clipped by 5 bases and J by 3 bases, with 8 bases between them. The CDR3 consists of 11 residues.

The gene calls are TRBV27 and TRBJ2-2; 7 bases fit TRBD1. With 9 bases clipped from V and 6 bases from J, the junction kept 7 bases outside the gene matches. CDR3 length: 13 amino acids. Germline V gives CDR1 MNHEY, CDR2 SMNVEV (reference sequence). DNA for the CDR3: TGTGCCAGATCAGGGGGATACTCCGGGGAGCTGTTTTTT. The encoded protein is CARSGGYSGELFF.

This rearrangement joins TRBV7-9 to TRBJ2-7; TRBD1 is a possible D gene (6 bases). Trimming left V 5 bases short and J 4 bases short, with 21 bases between. The CDR3 covers 16 residues. In germline, CDR1 is SEHNR, CDR2 FQNEAQ (reference sequence). The chain's CDR3 is CASSRFRDRFWYEQYF. The CDR3 DNA follows: TGTGCCAGCAGCCGGTTTAGAGACAGGTTTTGGTACGAGCAGTACTTC.

This chain links TRBV5-6 with TRBJ1-2, with 7 bases that match TRBD1. The CDR3 consists of 12 residues. The germline CDR1 and CDR2 sequences are SGHDT and YYEEEE. The trim removed 6 bases at V and 4 bases at J, leaving 3 bases unmatched. In DNA form, the CDR3 reads TGTGCCAGCAATGAGGGGGCCTATGGCTACACCTTC. Its translation: CASNEGAYGYTF. Full variable domain (rest looked up from reference TRBV5-6 and TRBJ1-2): DAGVTQSPTHLIKTRGQQVTLRCSPKSGHDTVSWYQQALGQGPQFIFQYYEEEERQRGNFPDRFSGHQFPNYSSELNVNALLLGDSALYLCASNEGAYGYTFGSGTRLTVV.

V gene TRBV28 combines with J gene TRBJ2-3, with D maybe TRBD2 (7 bases). This CDR3 contains 17 residues. Germline V gene sequence: CDR1 MDHEN, CDR2 SYDVKM. The V end lost 2 bases, the J end lost 5 bases, and 20 bases lay between the germline ends. The CDR3 DNA is TGTGCCAGCAGTTTAAGGATGAGCGGGGCCAGGGGAGATACGCAGTATTTT. Protein: CASSLRMSGARGDTQYF.

The chain is built from TRBV7-8 and TRBJ1-1, with 7 bases that match TRBD1. Germline CDR1 reads SGHVS; CDR2 reads FQNEAQ. The CDR3 is 12 residues long. V trimming: 5 bases; J trimming: 8 bases; junction bases outside the gene matches: 5. The CDR3 coding sequence is TGTGCCAGCAGCCGACAGGGACAGGAAGCTTTCTTT. Translation gives CASSRQGQEAFF.

This sequence joins TRBV5-1 and TRBJ2-5; unclear D gene. V lost 0 bases and J lost 1, with 7 bases in between. From germline, CDR1 is SGHRS and CDR2 YFSETQ. CDR3 length: 14 residues. CDR3 sequence reads: CASSLAVSQETQYF. CDR3 in DNA: TGCGCCAGCAGCTTGGCCGTTTCCCAAGAGACCCAGTACTTC.

In this sample, this clone turned up once. J is TRBJ1-5 and V is TRBV6-6; D not certain. Germline CDR1 MNHNY, CDR2 SVGAGI (reference sequence). Trimming pared 7 bases from V and 9 bases from J, leaving 13 bases between. The CDR3 totals 12 residues. CDR3 protein: CASNPGQGPQHF. CDR3 nucleotides: TGTGCCAGCAACCCTGGGCAAGGGCCCCAGCATTTT.

The rearrangement uses TRBV30 and TRBJ2-1; maybe TRBD1 (6 bases). Trimming removed 2 bases at V and 9 bases at J, with 14 bases between. The CDR3 covers 13 residues. Germline CDR1 and CDR2: GTSNPN and SVGIG (reference sequence). The CDR3 DNA reads as TGTGCCTGGAGTCCAGGGACAAATGGTGAGCAGTTCTTC. Residues: CAWSPGTNGEQFF.

This chain connects TRBV10-2 to TRBJ2-2; 11 bases map to TRBD1. The CDR3 extends over 17 amino acids. Germline V gene lookup returns CDR1 WSHSY and CDR2 SAAADI. J was trimmed by 6 bases and V by 4 bases; bases with no gene match: 10. The CDR3 bases are TGCGCCAGCAGTGGTCTCGGACAGGGGGCGAGGGCCGGGGAGCTGTTTTTT. As protein: CASSGLGQGARAGELFF.

The V call is TRBV24-1, the J call TRBJ1-5; tentative D call: TRBD1 (5 bases). Per the germline V gene, CDR1 is KGHDR and CDR2 is SFDVKD. V was cut by 5 bases and J by 4 bases, with 11 bases left in between. The CDR3 is made up of 14 amino acids. The DNA of the CDR3 is TGTGCCACCAGTGGCCGTCAGGGTAATCAGCCCCAGCATTTT. It translates to CATSGRQGNQPQHF.

A few counts support this clone. In the same sample, other DNA sequences code for this CDR3. The chain employs TRBV19 and TRBJ1-3, with D uncertain. Trimming shortened V by 3 bases and J by 0 bases, and 9 bases separated the two germline ends. From germline, CDR1 is LNHDA and CDR2 SQIVND (reference sequence). The CDR3 runs to 15 residues. The CDR3 nucleotides read TGTGCCAGTAGTATCGGTGGTGGCTCTGGAAACACCATATATTTT. Its translation is CASSIGGGSGNTIYF.

The genes are TRBV5-1 and TRBJ2-7; D might be TRBD2 (5 bases). Trimming shortened V by 0 bases and J by 4 bases, and 11 bases separated the two germline ends. This CDR3 contains 14 residues. The germline CDR1 and CDR2 sequences are SGHRS and YFSETQ. The CDR3 region is CASSLVGGPYEQYF. CDR3 nucleotides: TGCGCCAGCAGCTTGGTTGGAGGACCGTACGAGCAGTACTTC.

The chain combines TRBV3-1 (or the pseudogene TRBV3-2) with TRBJ2-1, with a weak D call TRBD1 (5 bases). The CDR3 extends over 12 amino acids. Trimming stripped 4 bases from V and 9 bases from J, with 10 bases between. Germline CDR1 is LGHDT and CDR2 is YNNKEL (reference sequence). The CDR3 DNA sequence: TGTGCCAGCAGCCGTTCTAGGGGTGAGCAGTTCTTC. It translates to CASSRSRGEQFF.

The genes are TRBV3-1 (or the pseudogene TRBV3-2) and TRBJ1-3; no clear D gene. The V gene's germline CDR1 is LGHDT and CDR2 YNNKEL (reference sequence). V was cut by 1 base and J by 0 bases, with 4 bases left in between. The CDR3 is 14 residues long. The CDR3 coding sequence is TGTGCCAGCAGCCAAGCGAGCTCTGGAAACACCATATATTTT. Translation gives CASSQASSGNTIYF.

The chain couples TRBV6-2 or TRBV6-3 to TRBJ2-3, with 8 bases fitting TRBD2. The ends lost 6 bases at V and 5 bases at J; junction bases unmatched: 19. This CDR3 comprises 18 residues. From germline, CDR1 is MNHEY and CDR2 SVGEGT. The DNA of the CDR3 is TGTGCCAGCAGATACCGTCATAGCGGGATAGTGATAAGAGATACGCAGTATTTT. As protein: CASRYRHSGIVIRDTQYF.

The rearrangement uses TRBV18 and TRBJ2-1, with D uncertain. CDR1 is KGHSH and CDR2 is LQKENI in the germline V gene. The CDR3 consists of 13 residues. Trimming stripped 10 bases from V and 0 bases from J, with 10 bases between. CDR3 DNA: TGTGCCACGACGGGTAGCTCCTACAATGAGCAGTTCTTC. Protein sequence: CATTGSSYNEQFF.

The chain uses TRBV19 and TRBJ1-6, with D possibly being TRBD1 (5 bases). The length of the CDR3 is 14 residues. V was pared by 5 bases and J by 10 bases, with 15 bases between. Germline V CDR1 and CDR2: LNHDA, SQIVND (reference sequence). CDR3 nucleotide sequence: TGTGCCAGTAGTTACGGGGGAAGGGAATCACCCCTCCACTTT. It specifies CASSYGGRESPLHF.

This clone was seen more than once but under ten times. The CDR3 spells CASSSGSLSPTEAFF. CDR3 coding DNA: TGTGCCAGCAGCTCCGGGTCCCTTAGTCCCACTGAAGCTTTCTTT. This sequence joins TRBV7-8 and TRBJ1-1; D not certain. V lost 4 bases and J 4 bases, leaving 16 bases between the germline ends. Germline-derived CDR1 and CDR2 are SGHVS and FQNEAQ. The CDR3 has 15 amino acids.

This chain links TRBV2 with TRBJ1-2; 8 bases match TRBD1. Germline V gene sequence: CDR1 SNHLY, CDR2 FYNNEI. The CDR3 has 14 amino acids. V dropped 7 bases and J dropped 5; count of bases not matched to a gene: 9. The CDR3 coding sequence is TGTGCCAGCAAGTACGGACAGGGTCGGTATGGCTACACCTTC. It encodes CASKYGQGRYGYTF. Full variable domain (missing parts from reference TRBV2 and TRBJ1-2): EPEVTQTPSHQVTQMGQEVILRCVPISNHLYFYWYRQILGQKVEFLVSFYNNEISEKSEIFDDQFSVERPDGSNFTLKIRSTKLEDSAMYFCASKYGQGRYGYTFGSGTRLTVV.